The text below deals with one T cell receptor beta chain. This sample is part of a study of T cells in tumors after PD-1 blockade. Here immunoSEQ multiplex PCR was the method, and the copy in TCRdb shows in-frame clones only, minus some. The sample has nearly 25,000 clones; roughly 80% are singletons. The origin of this receptor is a human donor with basal cell carcinoma. Source: PBMCs, taken after anti-PD-1 treatment.

CDR3 in amino acids: CSASGPGAGGTGELFF. The CDR3 coding sequence is TGCAGTGCTAGTGGCCCAGGGGCGGGGGGCACCGGGGAGCTGTTTTTT. J is TRBJ2-2 and V is TRBV20-1, with 8 nucleotides matching TRBD2. Germline CDR1 and CDR2: DFQATT and SNEGSKA (reference sequence). V shed 3 bases and J 4 bases; nucleotides not matched to a gene: 10. The CDR3 is 16 residues long.